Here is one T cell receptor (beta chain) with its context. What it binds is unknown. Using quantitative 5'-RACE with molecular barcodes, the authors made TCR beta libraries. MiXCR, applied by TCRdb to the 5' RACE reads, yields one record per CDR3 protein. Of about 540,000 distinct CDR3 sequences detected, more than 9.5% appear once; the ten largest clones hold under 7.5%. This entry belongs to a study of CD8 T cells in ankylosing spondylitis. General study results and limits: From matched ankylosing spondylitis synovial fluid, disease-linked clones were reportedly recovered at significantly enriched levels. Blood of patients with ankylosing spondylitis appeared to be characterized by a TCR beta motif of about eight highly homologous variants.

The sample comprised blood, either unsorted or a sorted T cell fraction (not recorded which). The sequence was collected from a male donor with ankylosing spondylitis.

Here the CDR3 reads CASSLGLGPSPLHF. The CDR3 DNA follows: TGTGCCAGCAGCTTAGGCCTCGGGCCTTCACCCCTCCACTTT. This chain links TRBV13 with TRBJ1-6; D is uncertain. CDR1 and CDR2 from the germline V gene are PRHDT and FYEKMQ (reference sequence). With 0 bases removed from V and 9 bases from J, the gap between germline ends came to 9 bases. The CDR3 contains 14 residues.